The 21 T cell receptor beta chains listed next were all sequenced from one sample in a study of T cells in Graves' hyperthyroidism and ophthalmopathy. Template material for amplifying TCR beta CDR3 regions consisted of RNA transcripts. Carried out on the TCR CDR3, a first-round RT-PCR used the HTBI primer set. MiXCR was run by TCRdb on the multiplex PCR reads, yielding one entry per CDR3 protein. The sample records under 350,000 distinct CDR3 sequences, about 14% being singletons. Specimen: blood. These receptors all come from a woman aged 25-40 years with Graves' hyperthyroidism that later progressed to Graves' ophthalmopathy.

V usage is TRBV6-5 and J usage is TRBJ2-7; TRBD1 matches 9 bases. V shed 0 bases and J 3 bases; nucleotides not matched to a gene: 9. Germline V lookup: CDR1 MNHEY, CDR2 SVGAGI. The CDR3 contains 17 residues. The DNA for the CDR3 is TGTGCCAGCAGTTACTCAACAAAACAGGGGGCCGGCTACGAGCAGTACTTC. Protein product: CASSYSTKQGAGYEQYF.

As regards this clonotype: A much more abundant neighbour one base away suggests this may be a read error. The chain employs TRBV6-2 or TRBV6-3 and TRBJ1-5, with D uncertain. Germline-derived CDR1 and CDR2 are MNHEY and SVGEGT. Trimming stripped 10 bases from V and 8 bases from J, with 15 bases between. The CDR3 runs 12 residues. As DNA, the CDR3 is TGTGCCACCTACAACACGAGTGAGCCCCAGCATTTT. Residues: CATYNTSEPQHF.

This clonotype was detected many times. This chain uses TRBV28 with TRBJ2-7, with TRBD2 matching 7 bases. V lost 10 bases, J lost 3 bases, and 6 bases stayed unmatched. The CDR3 is 12 residues long. Germline V lookup: CDR1 MDHEN, CDR2 SYDVKM. The CDR3 bases are TGTGCCACCCGCGGACTAGACTACGAGCAGTACTTC. Amino acid sequence: CATRGLDYEQYF.

This clonotype has at least ten counts. The V call is TRBV28, the J call TRBJ2-7; D may be TRBD1 or TRBD2 (6 bases each). CDR3 length: 15 amino acids. V was cut by 3 bases and J by 2 bases, with 14 bases left in between. CDR1 and CDR2 (germline): MDHEN, SYDVKM. Here the CDR3 DNA reads TGTGCCAGCAGTTTTATAGGGGGGTGGGCCTACGAGCAGTACTTC. Translated: CASSFIGGWAYEQYF.

In its sample, this clonotype was seen many times. This chain links TRBV5-8 with TRBJ2-1, with a weak D call TRBD2 (6 bases). Trimming took 3 bases from V and 12 from J, leaving 22 bases between them. Germline CDR1 is SGHTS and CDR2 is YDEGEE. CDR3 size: 15 residues. For the CDR3, the DNA is TGTGCCAGCAGCTCCAGCCGGGACTTACGAGGATGGCAGTTCTTC. It is translated as CASSSSRDLRGWQFF.

This clonotype has at least ten counts. This rearrangement joins TRBV9 to TRBJ2-6; D unresolved. Germline loops: CDR1 SGDLS, CDR2 YYNGEE. This CDR3 is 14 amino acids long. Trimming shortened V by 0 bases and J by 3 bases, and 4 bases separated the two germline ends. CDR3 nucleotides: TGTGCCAGCAGCGTAGTCGGTGGGGCCAACGTCCTGACTTTC. Translated, it gives CASSVVGGANVLTF. Full variable domain (outside the CDR3, taken from reference TRBV9 and TRBJ2-6): DSGVTQTPKHLITATGQRVTLRCSPRSGDLSVYWYQQSLDQGLQFLIQYYNGEERAKGNILERFSAQQFPDLHSELNLSSLELGDSALYFCASSVVGGANVLTFGAGSRLTVL.

There are many counts of this clonotype. The CDR3 DNA reads as TGTGCCAGCAGCTTGTTCGGGGGGATCTTGGATCAGCCCCAGCATTTT. This sequence encodes CASSLFGGILDQPQHF. The chain joins TRBV5-6 to TRBJ1-5, with D maybe TRBD1 (5 bases). This CDR3 is built from 16 residues. Trimming removed 1 base from V and 5 bases from J, with 16 bases in between. Germline values: CDR1 SGHDT, CDR2 YYEEEE.

This clonotype was recorded many times. The CDR3 DNA reads TGTGCCAGTAGTGCCGGACAGGGGATCTCAAGCTACGAGCAGTACTTC. This sequence encodes CASSAGQGISSYEQYF. The chain uses TRBV19 and TRBJ2-7; 9 bases map to TRBD1. The V gene's germline CDR1 is LNHDA and CDR2 SQIVND (reference sequence). J gave up 3 bases and V 5 bases, and 11 bases lay outside the gene matches. This CDR3 region has 16 residues. The whole variable domain, filled in from reference TRBV19 and TRBJ2-7, reads DGGITQSPKYLFRKEGQNVTLSCEQNLNHDAMYWYRQDPGQGLRLIYYSQIVNDFQKGDIAEGYSVSREKKESFPLTVTSAQKNPTAFYLCASSAGQGISSYEQYFGPGTRLTVT.

Many counts were recorded for this clonotype. V and J are TRBV7-6 and TRBJ2-7; D might be TRBD2 (6 bases). Trimming removed 6 bases from V and 2 bases from J, with 17 bases in between. This CDR3 has 15 amino acids. Germline-derived CDR1 and CDR2 are SGHVS and FNYEAQ. CDR3 nucleotides: TGTGCCAGCAGTGATATAATTAGCGGCACCTACGAGCAGTACTTC. Its translation: CASSDIISGTYEQYF.

There are many counts of this clonotype. The chain links TRBV30 to TRBJ2-2; D gene ambiguous. The CDR3 runs 17 residues. V was trimmed by 3 bases and J by 3 bases, leaving 20 bases between them. Germline V lookup: CDR1 GTSNPN, CDR2 SVGIG (reference sequence). The CDR3 spells CAWSLLPGKHYTGELFF. Written as DNA, the CDR3 is TGTGCCTGGAGCCTACTCCCTGGGAAACATTACACCGGGGAGCTGTTTTTT.

This clonotype was recorded many times. V is TRBV14 and J is TRBJ2-5; D remains unclear. V was shortened by 4 bases and J by 5 bases, with 8 bases between the two germline ends. Germline loops: CDR1 SGHDN, CDR2 FVKESK. The CDR3 runs to 12 residues. The CDR3 loop is CASSRIWETQYF. The DNA of the CDR3 is TGTGCCAGCAGCCGTATTTGGGAGACCCAGTACTTC.

This clonotype occurred many times. The chain has TRBV20-1 and TRBJ1-5; D gene ambiguous. The V and J ends lost 3 bases and 0 bases respectively, with 9 bases between them. The germline V gene has CDR1 DFQATT and CDR2 SNEGSKA (reference sequence). The CDR3 length is 14 residues. CDR3 in amino acids: CSARDGYSNQPQHF. Here the CDR3 DNA reads TGCAGTGCTAGGGACGGCTATAGCAATCAGCCCCAGCATTTT.

To note about this clonotype: One end of the junction is discordant with germline, which a read error may explain. The chain links TRBV5-1 to TRBJ2-3, with 8 bases fitting TRBD2. The CDR3 contains 14 residues. Per germline, CDR1 SGHRS and CDR2 YFSETQ. The CDR3: CASRARTSTDTQCF. The CDR3 bases are TGCGCCAGCAGAGCGAGGACTAGCACAGATACGCAGTGCTTT.

This clonotype was recorded many times. This rearrangement joins TRBV19 to TRBJ1-1; D is possibly TRBD1 (6 bases). V dropped 1 base and J dropped 6 bases, with 9 bases sitting between them. CDR3 length: 13 residues. CDR1 and CDR2 from the germline V gene are LNHDA and SQIVND (reference sequence). The CDR3 spells CASSIAGVAEAFF. CDR3 coding DNA: TGTGCCAGTAGTATAGCAGGGGTAGCTGAAGCTTTCTTT.

This clonotype was picked up many times. The V and J genes are TRBV5-1 and TRBJ2-1; 11 bases are shared with TRBD2. The CDR3 runs to 16 residues. Germline V gene data show CDR1 as SGHRS and CDR2 as YFSETQ. V lost 3 bases, J lost 6 bases, and 8 bases stayed unmatched. The CDR3 coding sequence is TGCGCCAGCAGCTGGGGACTTAGCGGGAGGGCCAATGAGCAGTTCTTC. It yields the protein CASSWGLSGRANEQFF.

In this sample, this clonotype turned up many times. The chain uses TRBV30 and TRBJ2-7; D possibly corresponds to TRBD1 (6 bases). The CDR3 contains 11 residues. Germline CDR1 is GTSNPN and CDR2 is SVGIG (reference sequence). Trimming shortened V by 4 bases and J by 8 bases, and 12 bases separated the two germline ends. The CDR3 bases are TGTGCCTGGACTCCCGGACAGAAGCAGTACTTC. Translated, it gives CAWTPGQKQYF.

This chain connects TRBV4-1 to TRBJ2-4; unclear D gene. There are 13 residues in the CDR3. Trimming took off 1 base at V and 10 bases at J, with 11 bases between the two ends. Germline values: CDR1 MGHRA, CDR2 YSYEKL. The DNA of the CDR3 is TGCGCCAGCAGCCAAGCCCCTCAGAGGATTCAGTACTTC. This encodes CASSQAPQRIQYF.

This clonotype was found many times. A read error may account for a junction end that differs from germline. This chain uses TRBV7-7 with TRBJ2-1; TRBD2 aligns across 8 bases. This CDR3 is 14 amino acids long. Germline V gene data show CDR1 as SSHAT and CDR2 as FNYEAQ (reference sequence). The CDR3 bases are TGTGCTAGCAGCTTGTCAAGCGGGAGCCCTGAGCAGTTCTTC. It codes for CASSLSSGSPEQFF.

Ten or more counts support this clonotype. V is TRBV7-3 and J is TRBJ2-1; D perhaps matches TRBD2 (6 bases). Germline V gives CDR1 SGHTA, CDR2 FQGTGA. CDR3 length: 16 amino acids. Trimming shortened V by 0 bases and J by 1 base, and 10 bases separated the two germline ends. The CDR3, as DNA: TGTGCCAGCAGCTTAACGGGGGGAAAATCCTACAATGAGCAGTTCTTC. Amino acid sequence: CASSLTGGKSYNEQFF.

The CDR3 sequence: CATSRQGLTGELFF. The CDR3 nucleotides are TGTGCCACCAGCCGACAGGGCCTAACCGGGGAGCTGTTTTTT. The chain links TRBV24-1 to TRBJ2-2, with 7 bases identical to TRBD1. The CDR3 has 14 amino acids. Trimming cost V 7 bases and J 5 bases; bases outside gene matches: 6. The germline V gene encodes CDR1 KGHDR and CDR2 SFDVKD.

This clonotype showed up many times. The chain joins TRBV12-3 or TRBV12-4 to TRBJ2-1, with 10 bases identical to TRBD2. Losses at the gene ends were 4 bases for V and 5 bases for J; bases not matched to a gene: 5. There are 15 residues in the CDR3. In DNA, the CDR3 is TGTGCCAGCAGTTCCCAAGCGGGAGGGGACAATGAGCAGTTCTTC. Protein product: CASSSQAGGDNEQFF.